This T cell receptor beta chain was observed in a study of regulatory and conventional T cells in RAG deficiency. This clone turned up a few times. This CDR3 has 14 amino acids. V lost 6 bases to trimming and J lost 5 bases; unmatched junction nucleotides: 8. CDR1 and CDR2 from the germline V gene are MNHEY and SMNVEV (reference sequence). Generated by immunoSEQ multiplex PCR, the TCRdb table keeps only in-frame clones and is missing some. The sample lists around 30,000 clones; 70% to 90% were seen once. These data also featured in a second study, about regulatory T cells. From that paper: Amplification used 52 TRBV primers and 13 TRBJ primers.

This sequence originates from a human donor in good health. Sample: CD8+ T cells sorted from blood. This chain connects TRBV27 to TRBJ2-7, with 9 positions matching TRBD1. DNA for the CDR3: TGTGCCAGCAGAACGGGACAGGGTCTACACGAGCAGTACTTC. The encoded protein is CASRTGQGLHEQYF.